These 23 T cell receptor beta chains originate from one sample sequenced in a study of T cells after yellow fever vaccination. TCRdb re-derived calls from the 5' RACE reads in MiXCR, one entry per CDR3 protein. Of 500,000 to 550,000 distinct CDR3 sequences listed, just over 20% were seen once; the top ten hold about 15%. The sequences come from PBMCs, collected about 21 days after the first yellow fever vaccination. The receptor source for this set is a man in his late teens or twenties who received the YFV17D yellow fever vaccine.

This clonotype was counted a few times. This chain uses TRBV10-2 with TRBJ2-1; perhaps TRBD2 as D (7 bases). CDR3 size: 15 residues. Trimming removed 4 bases at V and 8 bases at J, with 18 bases between. The V gene's germline CDR1 is WSHSY and CDR2 SAAADI. In nucleotides, the CDR3 is TGCGCCAGCAGTGGGGTGGGCGGGGGCTGGGATGAGCAGTTCTTC. Its translation: CASSGVGGGWDEQFF.

This clonotype appeared a few times. The chain carries TRBV28 and TRBJ2-7, with TRBD1 identical over 9 bases. This CDR3 is 17 amino acids long. V shed 5 bases, J shed 0 bases, and the junction held 11 bases outside the gene matches. Germline V lookup: CDR1 MDHEN, CDR2 SYDVKM. The CDR3 region has the DNA TGTGCCAGCAGTCCTCCGGGACAGGGTTTTAGCTCCTACGAGCAGTACGTC. It specifies CASSPPGQGFSSYEQYV.

This clonotype was counted between two and nine times. The V gene is TRBV7-4, the J gene TRBJ2-7; D is ambiguous. V shed 5 bases and J shed 3 bases, with 20 bases lying between them. CDR1 and CDR2 from the germline V gene are SGHVT and SQSDAQ. The CDR3 covers 16 residues. The CDR3 loop is CASSESWCHTYYEQYV. The CDR3 coding sequence is TGTGCCAGCAGCGAAAGCTGGTGTCACACTTACTACGAGCAGTACGTC.

This clonotype has just a few counts. Germline is not matched at one junction end, which may reflect a read error. This chain joins TRBV2 and TRBJ2-4; 7 nucleotides agree with TRBD1. This CDR3 comprises 12 residues. Germline CDR1 SNHLY, CDR2 FYNNEI. The CDR3 reads CASSGWDRLGNF. CDR3 DNA sequence: TGTGCCAGCAGTGGGTGGGACAGATTAGGGAACTTC.

The rearrangement joins TRBV12-3 or TRBV12-4 to TRBJ2-3, with 7 bases identical to TRBD2. The ends lost 4 bases at V and 5 bases at J; junction bases unmatched: 12. The CDR3 is 16 amino acids. The DNA of the CDR3 is TGTGCCAGCAGTTGGAGCGGGGAGGGGCAAGTAGATACGCAGTATTTT. It specifies CASSWSGEGQVDTQYF.

The rearrangement joins TRBV12-5 to TRBJ1-4; D is possibly TRBD1 (5 bases). Deletions cut 6 bases from V and 15 bases from J, with 14 bases between. The CDR3 has 11 amino acids. Germline V lookup: CDR1 LGHNT, CDR2 FRNRAP. The chain's CDR3 is CASGTTATVFF. The CDR3 nucleotides read TGTGCTAGTGGAACGACAGCCACGGTGTTTTTT.

V usage is TRBV30 and J usage is TRBJ2-7; D is unresolved. Trimming took 3 bases from V and 4 from J, leaving 7 bases between them. Germline V gene sequence: CDR1 GTSNPN, CDR2 SVGIG (reference sequence). The CDR3 has 11 amino acids. In DNA form, the CDR3 reads TGTGCCTGGAGACAGACTTACGAGCAGTACTTC. Translating gives CAWRQTYEQYF.

This clonotype occurred a few times. The CDR3 nucleotides are TGCAGTGCTAGGGCTGAGTATACCACAGATACGCAGTATTTT. Translation: CSARAEYTTDTQYF. The J gene is TRBJ2-3, the V gene TRBV20-1; D is unclear. V was shortened by 3 bases and J by 2 bases, with 12 bases between the two germline ends. The germline CDR1 and CDR2 sequences are DFQATT and SNEGSKA (reference sequence). The CDR3 extends over 14 amino acids.

The rearrangement links TRBV28 to TRBJ2-3, with 9 positions matching TRBD1. The CDR3 length is 19 residues. The trim removed 4 bases at V and 4 bases at J, leaving 18 bases unmatched. From germline, CDR1 is MDHEN and CDR2 SYDVKM. The CDR3 nucleotides read TGTGCCAGCAGTTCCCCGGGACAGGGTGTCATGGGGGTTTCAGATACGCAGTATTTT. Its translation: CASSSPGQGVMGVSDTQYF.

The V and J genes are TRBV20-1 and TRBJ2-7; D may be TRBD2 (7 bases). V was cut by 0 bases and J by 7 bases, with 13 bases left in between. The CDR3 runs 13 residues. CDR1 is DFQATT, CDR2 SNEGSKA, per germline (reference sequence). CDR3 DNA: TGCAGTGCTAGAGATGGGGGGGCCGGAGAGCAGTACGTC. It is translated as CSARDGGAGEQYV.

This clonotype was seen only a few times. The chain uses TRBV7-6 and TRBJ1-5, with TRBD1 matching over 8 bases. Trimming at V came to 4 bases and at J to 3 bases, leaving 11 bases not matched to a gene. The CDR3 has 17 amino acids. Per germline, CDR1 SGHVS and CDR2 FNYEAQ. The chain's CDR3 is CASSSGRGQAFNQPQHF. For the CDR3, the DNA is TGTGCCAGCAGCTCGGGACGGGGACAGGCATTCAATCAGCCCCAGCATTTT. Full variable domain (outside the CDR3, taken from reference TRBV7-6 and TRBJ1-5): GAGVSQSPRYKVTKRGQDVALRCDPISGHVSLYWYRQALGQGPEFLTYFNYEAQQDKSGLPNDRFSAERPEGSISTLTIQRTEQRDSAMYRCASSSGRGQAFNQPQHFGDGTRLSIL.

The gene calls are TRBV7-2 and TRBJ2-7; TRBD1 or TRBD2 may be the D gene (5 bases each). The germline CDR1 and CDR2 sequences are SGHTA and FQGNSA. V was cut by 2 bases and J by 1 base, with 12 bases left in between. This CDR3 is 15 amino acids long. The CDR3 nucleotides read TGTGCCAGCAGCTTATTCGGGGACGTATCCTACGAGCAGTACTTC. Its translation: CASSLFGDVSYEQYF.

A few counts support this clonotype. The V gene is TRBV27, the J gene TRBJ2-3, with 9 bases identical to TRBD1. Germline V gives CDR1 MNHEY, CDR2 SMNVEV (reference sequence). The CDR3 consists of 12 residues. The ends lost 6 bases at V and 7 bases at J; junction bases unmatched: 2. CDR3 region: CASRGQGNTQYF. In DNA form, the CDR3 reads TGTGCCAGCAGGGGACAGGGTAATACGCAGTATTTT.

This clonotype appeared a few times. The J gene is TRBJ2-1, the V gene TRBV20-1; D gene ambiguous. Trimming removed 1 base from V and 1 base from J, with 14 bases in between. Germline assignment: CDR1 DFQATT and CDR2 SNEGSKA (reference sequence). This CDR3 is built from 16 residues. DNA for the CDR3: TGCAGTGCTAGAGTCCCCGCAGGAGCATCCTACAATGAGCAGTTCTTC. It specifies CSARVPAGASYNEQFF.

The chain couples TRBV7-2 to TRBJ2-1; 7 positions match TRBD2. The germline CDR1 and CDR2 sequences are SGHTA and FQGNSA. CDR3 length equals 15 residues. The trim removed 3 bases at V and 6 bases at J, leaving 8 bases unmatched. The CDR3 is CASSFSGGVGNEQFF. DNA of the CDR3: TGTGCCAGCAGCTTCTCGGGGGGAGTTGGCAATGAGCAGTTCTTC.

The chain has TRBV6-5 and TRBJ1-2, with 7 bases that match TRBD1. V trimming: 2 bases; J trimming: 8 bases; junction bases outside the gene matches: 5. Germline CDR1 MNHEY, CDR2 SVGAGI. The length of the CDR3 is 13 residues. The CDR3 DNA reads TGTGCCAGCAGTTACACTAACAGGGGAGGCTACACCTTC. Residues: CASSYTNRGGYTF.

The CDR3 region has the DNA TGTGCCAGCAGCTCCACTAGCGGATCTTACAATGAGCAGTTCTTC. Translation: CASSSTSGSYNEQFF. The chain carries TRBV7-3 and TRBJ2-1; 8 nucleotides match TRBD2. The J segment lost 4 bases and the V segment lost 4 bases, leaving 6 bases of the junction unmatched. The CDR3 contains 15 residues. Germline V gene sequence: CDR1 SGHTA, CDR2 FQGTGA.

The chain joins TRBV20-1 to TRBJ1-5; 7 bases agree with TRBD1. This CDR3 has 14 amino acids. Trimming took 4 bases from V and 11 from J; bases not matched to a gene: 14. Germline values: CDR1 DFQATT, CDR2 SNEGSKA (reference sequence). This chain's CDR3 is CSATATGDLRAQHF. The CDR3 DNA reads TGCAGTGCTACGGCTACAGGGGATTTGCGGGCCCAGCATTTT.

V gene TRBV5-1 combines with J gene TRBJ1-4; maybe TRBD1 (6 bases). The CDR3 totals 14 residues. Germline V CDR1 and CDR2: SGHRS, YFSETQ. Trimming pared 2 bases from V and 8 bases from J, leaving 13 bases between. CDR3 bases: TGCGCCAGCAGCTTAACAGGGCCGGGAGAAAAACTGTTTTTT. It encodes CASSLTGPGEKLFF.

The chain has TRBV7-3 and TRBJ2-6, with D unresolved. The germline V gene has CDR1 SGHTA and CDR2 FQGTGA. The CDR3 contains 14 residues. V lost 5 bases to trimming and J lost 0 bases, with 5 bases between them. CDR3 amino acids: CASSSHSGANVLTF. The CDR3 DNA is TGTGCCAGCAGCAGTCACTCTGGGGCCAACGTCCTGACTTTC. Complete variable domain (other parts from reference TRBV7-3 and TRBJ2-6): GAGVSQTPSNKVTEKGKYVELRCDPISGHTALYWYRQSLGQGPEFLIYFQGTGAADDSGLPNDRFFAVRPEGSVSTLKIQRTERGDSAVYLCASSSHSGANVLTFGAGSRLTVL.

The rearrangement links TRBV6-5 to TRBJ1-6, with a weak D call TRBD1 (6 bases). With 0 bases removed from V and 10 bases from J, the gap between germline ends came to 13 bases. The CDR3 sequence is 15 residues long. The germline gives CDR1 MNHEY, CDR2 SVGAGI. The DNA for the CDR3 is TGTGCCAGCAGTTACTCCTACGGGGGGCGGTCACCCCTCCACTTT. Its translation: CASSYSYGGRSPLHF.

This clonotype was counted between two and nine times. J is TRBJ2-3 and V is TRBV5-1, with 9 nucleotides matching TRBD2. The junction had 5 bases not matched to a gene; V was cut back by 0 bases and J by 0 bases. From germline, CDR1 is SGHRS and CDR2 YFSETQ. This CDR3 comprises 17 residues. CDR3 coding DNA: TGCGCCAGCAGCTTGGTACCTAGCGGGGAGAGCACAGATACGCAGTATTTT. Its protein is CASSLVPSGESTDTQYF.

For the CDR3, the DNA is TGCAGTGCTATGGGCTCCGGGGGGGGGACAGATACGCAGTATTTT. Translating gives CSAMGSGGGTDTQYF. The chain is built from TRBV20-1 and TRBJ2-3, with TRBD2 matching over 8 bases. J lost 3 bases, V lost 4 bases, and 9 bases had no gene match. This CDR3 is 15 amino acids long. Germline CDR1 is DFQATT and CDR2 is SNEGSKA (reference sequence).